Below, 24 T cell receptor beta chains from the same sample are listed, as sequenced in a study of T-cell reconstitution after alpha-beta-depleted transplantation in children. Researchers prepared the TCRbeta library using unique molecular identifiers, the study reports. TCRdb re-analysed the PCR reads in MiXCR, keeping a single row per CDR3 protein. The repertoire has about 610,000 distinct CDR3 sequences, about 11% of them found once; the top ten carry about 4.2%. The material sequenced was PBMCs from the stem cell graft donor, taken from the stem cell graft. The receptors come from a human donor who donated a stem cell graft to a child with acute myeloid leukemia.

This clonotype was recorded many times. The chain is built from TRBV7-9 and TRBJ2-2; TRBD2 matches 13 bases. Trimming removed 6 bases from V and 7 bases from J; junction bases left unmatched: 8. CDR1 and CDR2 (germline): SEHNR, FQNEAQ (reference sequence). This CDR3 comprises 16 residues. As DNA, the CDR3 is TGTGCCAGCAGTCCGATGACTAGCGGGAGGATCGGGGAGCTGTTTTTT. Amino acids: CASSPMTSGRIGELFF.

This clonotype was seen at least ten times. CDR3 residues: CSARAQDRTMEQFF. In DNA, the CDR3 is TGCAGTGCTAGAGCCCAGGACCGTACAATGGAGCAGTTCTTC. This chain connects TRBV20-1 to TRBJ2-1; D remains ambiguous. The germline V gene encodes CDR1 DFQATT and CDR2 SNEGSKA (reference sequence). V was shortened by 1 base and J by 10 bases, with 17 bases between the two germline ends. This CDR3 spans 14 amino acids.

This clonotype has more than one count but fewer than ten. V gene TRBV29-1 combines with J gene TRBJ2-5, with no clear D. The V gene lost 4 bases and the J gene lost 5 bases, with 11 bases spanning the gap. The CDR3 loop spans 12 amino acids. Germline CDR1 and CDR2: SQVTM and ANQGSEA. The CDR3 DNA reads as TGCAGCGTTGTTAAGAGCTGGGAGACCCAGTACTTC. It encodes CSVVKSWETQYF.

The CDR3 DNA reads TGTGCCAGCAGCTTAGGGGTTGGGGGGAGCTCCTACAATGAGCAGTTCTTC. It encodes CASSLGVGGSSYNEQFF. The chain couples TRBV11-2 to TRBJ2-1, with a tentative D call TRBD2 (6 bases). This CDR3 spans 17 amino acids. Germline lookup yields CDR1 SGHAT and CDR2 FQNNGV. The V end was cut by 1 base, the J end by 0 bases, with 13 bases between.

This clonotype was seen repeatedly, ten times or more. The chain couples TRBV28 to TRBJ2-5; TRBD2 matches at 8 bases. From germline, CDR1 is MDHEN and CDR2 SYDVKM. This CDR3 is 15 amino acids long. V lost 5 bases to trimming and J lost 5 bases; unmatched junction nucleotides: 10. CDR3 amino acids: CASSPTGTRKETQYF. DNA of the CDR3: TGTGCCAGCAGTCCAACCGGGACTAGGAAGGAGACCCAGTACTTC.

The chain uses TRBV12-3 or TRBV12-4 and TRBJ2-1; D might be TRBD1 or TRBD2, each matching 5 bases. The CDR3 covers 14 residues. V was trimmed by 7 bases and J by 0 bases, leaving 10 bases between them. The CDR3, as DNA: TGTGCCAGCACCTCAGGGAGCTCCTACAATGAGCAGTTCTTC. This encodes CASTSGSSYNEQFF.

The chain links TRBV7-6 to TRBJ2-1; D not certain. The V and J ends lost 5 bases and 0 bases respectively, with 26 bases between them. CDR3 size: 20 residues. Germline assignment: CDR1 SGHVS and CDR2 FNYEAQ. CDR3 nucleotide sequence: TGTGCCAGCAGCCCCTCCCGTTATGCCGGGCTGAACCGCTCCTACAATGAGCAGTTCTTC. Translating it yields CASSPSRYAGLNRSYNEQFF. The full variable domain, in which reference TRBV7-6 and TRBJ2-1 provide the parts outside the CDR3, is GAGVSQSPRYKVTKRGQDVALRCDPISGHVSLYWYRQALGQGPEFLTYFNYEAQQDKSGLPNDRFSAERPEGSISTLTIQRTEQRDSAMYRCASSPSRYAGLNRSYNEQFFGPGTRLTVL.

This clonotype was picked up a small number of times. The DNA for the CDR3 is TGTGCCAGCAGACAACGGCTAGCGGCCTCTGGAAACACCATATATTTT. This encodes CASRQRLAASGNTIYF. The V and J genes are TRBV6-1 and TRBJ1-3; no clear D. Trimming removed 6 bases at V and 0 bases at J, with 15 bases between. The CDR3 runs 16 residues. CDR1 is MNHNS and CDR2 is SASEGT in the germline V gene.

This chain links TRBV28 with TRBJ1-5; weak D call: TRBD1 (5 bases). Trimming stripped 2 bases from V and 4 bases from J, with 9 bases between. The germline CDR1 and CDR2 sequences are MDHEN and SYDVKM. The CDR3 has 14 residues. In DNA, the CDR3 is TGTGCCAGCAGTTTAAGACAGAAAAATCAGCCCCAGCATTTT. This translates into CASSLRQKNQPQHF.

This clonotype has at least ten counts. The CDR3 coding sequence is TGTGCCAGCGCCCGCGGAGGACTAGCCCCTATCCCGGGCTCCTACAATGAGCAGTTCTTC. This encodes CASARGGLAPIPGSYNEQFF. V gene TRBV6-2 or TRBV6-3 combines with J gene TRBJ2-1; 8 bases agree with TRBD2. This CDR3 is built from 20 residues. V lost 8 bases, J lost 0 bases, and 21 bases stayed unmatched. The germline gives CDR1 MNHEY, CDR2 SVGEGT.

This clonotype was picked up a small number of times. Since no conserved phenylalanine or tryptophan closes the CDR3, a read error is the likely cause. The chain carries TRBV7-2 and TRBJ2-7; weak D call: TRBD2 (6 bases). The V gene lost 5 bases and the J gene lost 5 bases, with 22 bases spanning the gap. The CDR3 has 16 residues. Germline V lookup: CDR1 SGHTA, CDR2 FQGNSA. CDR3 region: CASSPSRPGAVNEQYS. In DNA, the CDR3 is TGTGCCAGCAGCCCCTCCCGGCCGGGAGCGGTAAACGAGCAGTACTCC.

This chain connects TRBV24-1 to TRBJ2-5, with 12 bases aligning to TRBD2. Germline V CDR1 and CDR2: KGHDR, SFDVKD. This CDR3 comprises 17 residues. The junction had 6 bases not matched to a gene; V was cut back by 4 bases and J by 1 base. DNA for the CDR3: TGTGCCACCAGTGACTCGGGACTAGCGGGTCTCCAAGAGACCCAGTACTTC. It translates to CATSDSGLAGLQETQYF.

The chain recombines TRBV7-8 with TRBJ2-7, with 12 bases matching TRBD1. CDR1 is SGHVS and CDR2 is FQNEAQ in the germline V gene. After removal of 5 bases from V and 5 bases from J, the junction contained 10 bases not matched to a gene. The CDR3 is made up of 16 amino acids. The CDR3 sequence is CASSPARDRGLDEQYF. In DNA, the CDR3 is TGTGCCAGCAGCCCGGCCCGGGACAGGGGGCTTGACGAGCAGTACTTC.

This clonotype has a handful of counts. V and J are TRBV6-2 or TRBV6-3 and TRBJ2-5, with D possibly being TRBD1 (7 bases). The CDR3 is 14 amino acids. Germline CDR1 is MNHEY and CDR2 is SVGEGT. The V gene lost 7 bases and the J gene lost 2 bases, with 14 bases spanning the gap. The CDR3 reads CASTQGGRQETQYF. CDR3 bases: TGTGCCAGCACCCAGGGGGGTCGGCAAGAGACCCAGTACTTC.

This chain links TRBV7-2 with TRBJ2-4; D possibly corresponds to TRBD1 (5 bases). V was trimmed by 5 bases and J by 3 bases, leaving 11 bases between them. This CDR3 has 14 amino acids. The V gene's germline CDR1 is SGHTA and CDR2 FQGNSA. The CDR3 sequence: CASSPPGNKNIQYF. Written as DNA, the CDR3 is TGTGCCAGCAGCCCTCCAGGGAACAAAAACATTCAGTACTTC.

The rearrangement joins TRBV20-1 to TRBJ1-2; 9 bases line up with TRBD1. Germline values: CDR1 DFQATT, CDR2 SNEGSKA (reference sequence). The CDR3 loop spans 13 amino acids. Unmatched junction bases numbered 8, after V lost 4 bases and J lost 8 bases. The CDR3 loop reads CSAIGQGTRGYTF. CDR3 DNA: TGCAGTGCTATAGGACAGGGGACGAGGGGCTACACCTTC.

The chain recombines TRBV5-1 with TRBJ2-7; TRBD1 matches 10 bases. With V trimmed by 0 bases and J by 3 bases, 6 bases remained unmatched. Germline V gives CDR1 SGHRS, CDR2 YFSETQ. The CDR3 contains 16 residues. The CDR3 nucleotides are TGCGCCAGCAGCTTGGGCGGGACAGGGGATTACTACGAGCAGTACTTC. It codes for CASSLGGTGDYYEQYF.

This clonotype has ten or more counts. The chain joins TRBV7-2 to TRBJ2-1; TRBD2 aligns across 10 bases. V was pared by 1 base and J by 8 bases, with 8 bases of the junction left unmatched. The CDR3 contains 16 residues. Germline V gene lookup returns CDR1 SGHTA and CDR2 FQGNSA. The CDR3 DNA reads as TGTGCCAGCAGCTTAGGAGCGGGAGGGCCTTCGTATGAGCAGTTCTTC. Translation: CASSLGAGGPSYEQFF. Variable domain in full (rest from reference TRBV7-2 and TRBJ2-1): GAGVSQSPSNKVTEKGKDVELRCDPISGHTALYWYRQSLGQGLEFLIYFQGNSAPDKSGLPSDRFSAERTGGSVSTLTIQRTQQEDSAVYLCASSLGAGGPSYEQFFGPGTRLTVL.

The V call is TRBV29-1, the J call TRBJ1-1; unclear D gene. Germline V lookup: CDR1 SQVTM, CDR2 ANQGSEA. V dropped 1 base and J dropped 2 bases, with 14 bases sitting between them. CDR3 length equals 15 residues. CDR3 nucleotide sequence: TGCAGCGTTGAAGGAGATGGCAGAGCCAACACTGAAGCTTTCTTT. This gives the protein CSVEGDGRANTEAFF.

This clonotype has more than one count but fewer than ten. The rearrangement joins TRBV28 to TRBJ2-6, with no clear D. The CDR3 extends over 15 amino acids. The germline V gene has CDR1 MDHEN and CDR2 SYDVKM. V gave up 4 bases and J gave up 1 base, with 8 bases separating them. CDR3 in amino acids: CASSSTASGANVLTF. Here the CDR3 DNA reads TGTGCCAGCAGTTCTACAGCTTCTGGGGCCAACGTCCTGACTTTC.

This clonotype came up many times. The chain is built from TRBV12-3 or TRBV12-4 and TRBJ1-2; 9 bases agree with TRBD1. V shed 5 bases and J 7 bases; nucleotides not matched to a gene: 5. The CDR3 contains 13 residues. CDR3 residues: CASSVGQGFGYTF. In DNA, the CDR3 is TGTGCCAGCAGTGTGGGACAGGGTTTTGGCTACACCTTC.

The DNA for the CDR3 is TGCGCCAGCAGCCCTACTAGCGGGAGTGGAGAGACCCAGTACTTC. Its translation: CASSPTSGSGETQYF. The rearrangement links TRBV5-1 to TRBJ2-5; TRBD2 matches 11 bases. The CDR3 consists of 15 residues. Germline-derived CDR1 and CDR2 are SGHRS and YFSETQ. Losses at the gene ends were 4 bases for V and 4 bases for J; bases not matched to a gene: 6.

CDR3 loop: CSASEAPYNEQFF. CDR3 nucleotide sequence: TGCAGTGCATCGGAAGCCCCCTACAATGAGCAGTTCTTC. The genes are TRBV20-1 and TRBJ2-1; D is ambiguous. CDR1 and CDR2 (germline): DFQATT, SNEGSKA (reference sequence). The CDR3 has 13 amino acids. The V end lost 6 bases, the J end lost 2 bases, and 11 bases lay between the germline ends.

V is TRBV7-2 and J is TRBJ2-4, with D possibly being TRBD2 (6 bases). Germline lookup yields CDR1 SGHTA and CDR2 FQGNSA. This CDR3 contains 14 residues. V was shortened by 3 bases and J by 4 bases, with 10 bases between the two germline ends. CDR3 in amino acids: CASSFGGIKNIQYF. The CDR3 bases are TGTGCCAGCAGCTTTGGAGGGATTAAAAACATTCAGTACTTC.